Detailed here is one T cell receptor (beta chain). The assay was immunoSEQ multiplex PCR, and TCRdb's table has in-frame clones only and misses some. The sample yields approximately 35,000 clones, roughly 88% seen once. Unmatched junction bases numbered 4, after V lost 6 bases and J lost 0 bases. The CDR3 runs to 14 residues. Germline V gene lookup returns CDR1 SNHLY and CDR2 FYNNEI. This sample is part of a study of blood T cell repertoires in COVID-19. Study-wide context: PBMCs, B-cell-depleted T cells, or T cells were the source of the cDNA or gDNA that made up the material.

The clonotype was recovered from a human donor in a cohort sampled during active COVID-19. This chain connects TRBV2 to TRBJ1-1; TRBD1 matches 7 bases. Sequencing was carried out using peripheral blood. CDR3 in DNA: TGTGCCAGCAGGTTGGGACAGTTGAACACTGAAGCTTTCTTT. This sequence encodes CASRLGQLNTEAFF. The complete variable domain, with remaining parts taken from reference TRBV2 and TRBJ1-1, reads EPEVTQTPSHQVTQMGQEVILRCVPISNHLYFYWYRQILGQKVEFLVSFYNNEISEKSEIFDDQFSVERPDGSNFTLKIRSTKLEDSAMYFCASRLGQLNTEAFFGQGTRLTVV.